This T cell receptor (beta chain) was profiled in a study of identical twins. Regarding the study as a whole: Potential partial confounding of zero-insertion analyses by invariant MAIT and iNKT cells was noted. Models underestimated how often monozygotic twins shared out-of-frame TCR alpha. Insertions were reduced in abundant cord blood beta clonotypes but not in memory repertoires.

This CDR3 has 11 residues. Germline V gives CDR1 DFQATT, CDR2 SNEGSKA (reference sequence). With regard to this clonotype: The target antigen is unknown.

TCRdb reanalysed the 5' RACE reads using MiXCR and keeps one entry per CDR3 protein. The repertoire has 430,000 or so distinct CDR3 sequences, approximately 25% of them found once; the top ten carry 2.9%. In addition, the sample was reused for a study of T cells expressing NK-cell markers.

This clonotype was sampled from a woman between 18 and 29 years old in good health. The V and J genes are TRBV20-1 and TRBJ2-5; 8 nucleotides align to TRBD2. Input material: CD4+ T cells sorted from blood. In DNA form, the CDR3 reads TGCAGCGGGGGGGTTCTAGAGACCCAGTACTTC. Encoded protein: CSGGVLETQYF.